This T cell receptor beta chain was profiled in a study of identical twins. Overall study findings and caveats: Out-of-frame alpha sequences shared between twins exhibited an excess of low generation probability. A partial confounding effect on zero-insertion analyses could come from invariant MAIT and iNKT cells.

This clonotype was seen at least ten times. The antigen remains undetermined. The cDNA had a unique molecular identifier and a template-switch universal primer site. TCRdb redid the calling of the 5' RACE reads with MiXCR, one entry per CDR3 protein. The sample includes hundreds of thousands of distinct CDR3 sequences, approximately 6.8% of them seen just once. A further study also used this sample, focusing on yellow fever vaccine responses in identical twins. From that paper: Vaccine-induced T cell responses in twins were reportedly observed to appear partly convergent, partly personalized.

This clonotype originated in a woman between 18 and 29 years old in good health. The sample was CD8+ T cells sorted from blood.

CDR3 loop: CASSSKTGIFDEQYF. CDR3 in DNA: TGTGCCAGCAGCTCAAAGACAGGGATTTTCGACGAGCAGTACTTC. The chain carries TRBV7-9 and TRBJ2-7; 7 bases are shared with TRBD1. Trimming removed 4 bases from V and 5 bases from J; junction bases left unmatched: 11. Germline values: CDR1 SEHNR, CDR2 FQNEAQ (reference sequence). This CDR3 region has 15 residues.